The 26 T cell receptor beta chains below were found in one sample sequenced in a study of cytomegalovirus exposure and HLA in healthy donors. Amplification used 60 Vbeta primers and 13 Jbeta primers. TCRdb's table, derived via immunoSEQ multiplex PCR, lists solely in-frame clones and lacks some. Recorded for this sample: roughly 150,000 clones. Sequencing was carried out using PBMCs. The receptors were gathered from a woman aged 50 to 60 in good health and CMV-seronegative.

The rearrangement links TRBV29-1 to TRBJ2-3, with TRBD2 matching over 14 bases. The CDR3 is 16 residues long. The trim removed 6 bases at V and 2 bases at J, leaving 7 bases unmatched. CDR1 and CDR2 (germline): SQVTM, ANQGSEA. CDR3 sequence: CSVDGTSGGLTDTQYF. In DNA, the CDR3 is TGCAGCGTCGATGGGACTAGCGGGGGCCTCACAGATACGCAGTATTTT.

The chain couples TRBV28 to TRBJ1-5; 7 bases line up with TRBD1. The V gene's germline CDR1 is MDHEN and CDR2 SYDVKM. V was pared by 5 bases and J by 9 bases, with 13 bases of the junction left unmatched. The CDR3 spans 15 residues. Here the CDR3 DNA reads TGTGCCAGCAGTATACCGGACAGGAGCCTTGGGCCCCAGCATTTT. Translation gives CASSIPDRSLGPQHF.

This chain links TRBV6-5 with TRBJ1-5; 7 bases map to TRBD1. Germline CDR1 is MNHEY and CDR2 is SVGAGI. After removal of 3 bases from V and 4 bases from J, the junction contained 6 bases not matched to a gene. The CDR3 is 15 residues long. This chain's CDR3 is CASSYSGTANQPQHF. In nucleotides, the CDR3 is TGTGCCAGCAGTTATTCCGGGACAGCAAATCAGCCCCAGCATTTT.

The chain recombines TRBV28 with TRBJ2-7; 7 nucleotides agree with TRBD1. The V gene's germline CDR1 is MDHEN and CDR2 SYDVKM. The CDR3 runs 16 residues. The trim removed 7 bases at V and 3 bases at J, leaving 15 bases unmatched. CDR3 region: CASTMNSGQLLYEQYF. The CDR3 bases are TGTGCCAGCACCATGAACTCGGGACAGCTTCTCTACGAGCAGTACTTC.

The chain couples TRBV19 to TRBJ2-7; 9 positions agree with TRBD1. CDR1 and CDR2 from the germline V gene are LNHDA and SQIVND (reference sequence). V was pared by 7 bases and J by 1 base, with 5 bases of the junction left unmatched. This CDR3 is built from 14 residues. This CDR3 is CASTSGTGSYEQYF. CDR3 nucleotides: TGTGCCAGTACCTCCGGGACAGGGTCCTACGAGCAGTACTTC.

The chain uses TRBV5-1 and TRBJ1-1, with D perhaps matching TRBD1 (5 bases). Germline V CDR1 and CDR2: SGHRS, YFSETQ. The CDR3 has 15 amino acids. Deletions cut 4 bases from V and 0 bases from J, with 13 bases between. The CDR3 DNA sequence: TGCGCCAGCAGCCCGACAGTAAGCATGAACACTGAAGCTTTCTTT. Amino acid sequence: CASSPTVSMNTEAFF.

The J gene is TRBJ2-7, the V gene TRBV10-3, with 7 bases matching TRBD1. The CDR3 has 14 amino acids. V was pared by 5 bases and J by 1 base, with 5 bases of the junction left unmatched. CDR1 and CDR2 from the germline V gene are ENHRY and SYGVKD. The CDR3 loop reads CAISNPGQSYEQYF. The CDR3 DNA reads as TGTGCCATCAGTAATCCGGGACAGTCCTACGAGCAGTACTTC.

CDR3 region: CASSTGELAGWEQYF. The CDR3 DNA follows: TGTGCCAGCAGTACGGGGGAACTAGCGGGATGGGAGCAGTACTTC. The rearrangement uses TRBV6-5 and TRBJ2-7, with 10 positions matching TRBD2. Germline V CDR1 and CDR2: MNHEY, SVGAGI. CDR3 length: 15 residues. J was trimmed by 7 bases and V by 5 bases; bases with no gene match: 11.

The chain recombines TRBV11-3 with TRBJ2-2; 9 nucleotides align to TRBD2. Germline V gives CDR1 SGHNT, CDR2 YENEEA. The CDR3 loop spans 16 amino acids. After removal of 4 bases from V and 2 bases from J, the junction contained 5 bases not matched to a gene. CDR3 protein: CASSYYLAGNTGELFF. The CDR3 DNA follows: TGTGCCAGCAGCTATTATCTAGCGGGAAACACCGGGGAGCTGTTTTTT.

This rearrangement joins TRBV4-1 to TRBJ1-5, with 9 bases lining up with TRBD1. This CDR3 is built from 15 residues. The trim removed 2 bases at V and 7 bases at J, leaving 6 bases unmatched. Germline V gene lookup returns CDR1 MGHRA and CDR2 YSYEKL. The CDR3 sequence is CASSQTGGREQPQHF. As DNA, the CDR3 is TGCGCCAGCAGCCAAACAGGGGGCCGTGAACAGCCCCAGCATTTT.

The chain joins TRBV9 to TRBJ2-2, with D possibly matching TRBD2 (5 bases). The V gene's germline CDR1 is SGDLS and CDR2 YYNGEE. V lost 3 bases, J lost 1 base, and 13 bases lay in between. The CDR3 spans 16 residues. CDR3 protein: CASSASGVGNTGELFF. The CDR3 DNA reads as TGTGCCAGCAGCGCCTCCGGGGTAGGGAACACCGGGGAGCTGTTTTTT.

The chain employs TRBV6-6 and TRBJ1-2; 8 bases map to TRBD1. The CDR3 is made up of 16 amino acids. V shed 7 bases, J shed 5 bases, and the junction held 15 bases outside the gene matches. Germline CDR1 MNHNY, CDR2 SVGAGI (reference sequence). The DNA of the CDR3 is TGTGCCAGCAATCGGGGTTCAGGGGGCTCACGGTATGGCTACACCTTC. This codes for CASNRGSGGSRYGYTF.

The chain combines TRBV27 with TRBJ1-5, with 7 bases aligning to TRBD1. The V segment lost 2 bases and the J segment 3 bases; nucleotides outside the gene matches: 10. The germline CDR1 and CDR2 sequences are MNHEY and SMNVEV (reference sequence). This CDR3 region has 17 residues. The CDR3, as DNA: TGTGCCAGCAGTTTACGGGCCCGACAGGGATTCAATCAGCCCCAGCATTTT. It specifies CASSLRARQGFNQPQHF.

The chain employs TRBV4-1 and TRBJ2-3; 9 bases are shared with TRBD2. With V trimmed by 1 base and J by 6 bases, 8 bases remained unmatched. CDR1 is MGHRA, CDR2 YSYEKL, per germline. The CDR3 totals 16 residues. As DNA, the CDR3 is TGCGCCAGCAGCCAAGGTCATGCGGGAGGGGGGGATACGCAGTATTTT. Protein sequence: CASSQGHAGGGDTQYF.

The chain recombines TRBV30 with TRBJ1-6; 7 bases are shared with TRBD1. The CDR3 consists of 15 residues. V lost 0 bases, J lost 8 bases, and 7 bases stayed unmatched. Germline V gene sequence: CDR1 GTSNPN, CDR2 SVGIG (reference sequence). CDR3 protein: CAWSVPGRGDSPLHF. In DNA form, the CDR3 reads TGTGCCTGGAGTGTACCGGGCAGGGGGGATTCACCCCTCCACTTT.

The chain combines TRBV18 with TRBJ2-7; 7 nucleotides match TRBD2. Germline lookup yields CDR1 KGHSH and CDR2 LQKENI. V dropped 6 bases and J dropped 5; count of bases not matched to a gene: 13. CDR3 size: 15 residues. For the CDR3, the DNA is TGTGCCAGCTCCCGTATGACGGGGGGTGTCAACGAGCAGTACTTC. Translation: CASSRMTGGVNEQYF.

V is TRBV29-1 and J is TRBJ2-2, with TRBD2 matching over 8 bases. Germline CDR1 and CDR2: SQVTM and ANQGSEA. Losses at the gene ends were 4 bases for V and 1 base for J; bases not matched to a gene: 2. This CDR3 spans 14 amino acids. CDR3 in DNA: TGCAGCGTTGGGCGGGGGGTGAACACCGGGGAGCTGTTTTTT. This codes for CSVGRGVNTGELFF.

Points on this clone: The sample contains more than one DNA sequence encoding this CDR3. The chain has TRBV7-9 and TRBJ1-1; possible D gene TRBD1, 5 bases. The germline V gene encodes CDR1 SEHNR and CDR2 FQNEAQ (reference sequence). This CDR3 region has 13 residues. V was cut by 5 bases and J by 5 bases, with 12 bases left in between. CDR3 in amino acids: CASSSQGGTEAFF. The CDR3 DNA reads as TGTGCCAGCAGCAGTCAGGGAGGGACTGAAGCTTTCTTT.

This sequence joins TRBV2 and TRBJ2-3, with 10 bases aligning to TRBD2. The CDR3 is made up of 14 amino acids. Trimming removed 5 bases from V and 4 bases from J; junction bases left unmatched: 3. Germline CDR1 and CDR2: SNHLY and FYNNEI. The CDR3 loop is CASSRTSGADTQYF. CDR3 nucleotide sequence: TGTGCCAGCAGTCGGACTAGCGGAGCAGATACGCAGTATTTT.

This rearrangement joins TRBV5-6 to TRBJ2-1, with unresolved D. Germline assignment: CDR1 SGHDT and CDR2 YYEEEE. This CDR3 region has 14 residues. V was shortened by 5 bases and J by 7 bases, with 16 bases between the two germline ends. The CDR3 nucleotides read TGTGCCAGCAGTCAGAGCGATTGGGTAAATGAGCAGTTCTTC. Translating gives CASSQSDWVNEQFF.

This chain's CDR3 is CASPKAAGVENNQPQHF. In DNA, the CDR3 is TGTGCCAGCCCCAAAGCGGCCGGGGTAGAGAACAATCAGCCCCAGCATTTT. V and J are TRBV4-2 and TRBJ1-5; no definite D call. Deletions cut 8 bases from V and 3 bases from J, with 23 bases between. Germline lookup yields CDR1 LGHNA and CDR2 YNFKEQ. The CDR3 consists of 17 residues.

Here the CDR3 DNA reads TGTGCCAGCAGCGTAGGGAGTGGGGGGGCACTCTTTCCTTTGCGGGACACAGATACGCAGTATTTT. Its protein product is CASSVGSGGALFPLRDTDTQYF. This rearrangement joins TRBV9 to TRBJ2-3; TRBD2 might be the D (7 bases). This CDR3 is 22 amino acids long. Trimming left V 0 bases short and J 2 bases short, with 31 bases between. CDR1 is SGDLS, CDR2 YYNGEE, per germline.

This sequence joins TRBV5-6 and TRBJ2-2; D not certain. V shed 0 bases and J shed 4 bases, with 4 bases lying between them. CDR3 length: 13 amino acids. CDR1 is SGHDT and CDR2 is YYEEEE in the germline V gene. This CDR3 is CASSLDITGELFF. DNA of the CDR3: TGTGCCAGCAGCTTGGACATCACCGGGGAGCTGTTTTTT.

The gene calls are TRBV6-5 and TRBJ2-3, with TRBD2 matching 8 bases. The junction had 3 bases not matched to a gene; V was cut back by 7 bases and J by 0 bases. The V gene's germline CDR1 is MNHEY and CDR2 SVGAGI. The CDR3 loop spans 14 amino acids. Here the CDR3 reads CASTSGSSTDTQYF. CDR3 sequence (DNA): TGTGCCAGCACTAGCGGGTCGAGCACAGATACGCAGTATTTT.

V usage is TRBV7-9 and J usage is TRBJ1-2; D ambiguous. Germline-derived CDR1 and CDR2 are SEHNR and FQNEAQ (reference sequence). The CDR3 runs 13 residues. V shed 8 bases and J shed 7 bases, with 17 bases lying between them. DNA of the CDR3: TGTGCCAGCTCCCCGAGTTCACTCGGTGGCTACACCTTC. Translation: CASSPSSLGGYTF.

CDR3 sequence (DNA): TGTGCCAGCAGCTTGGTAGTACTAGCGGGAGGTCGGGTCAACAATGAGCAGTTCTTC. The encoded protein is CASSLVVLAGGRVNNEQFF. This chain connects TRBV5-4 to TRBJ2-1; TRBD2 agrees at 12 bases. The CDR3 is made up of 19 amino acids. Trimming cost V 0 bases and J 5 bases; bases outside gene matches: 12. The V gene's germline CDR1 is SGHNT and CDR2 YYREEE (reference sequence).